This entry lists 31 T cell receptor beta chains sequenced from one sample in a study of blood T cell repertoires in COVID-19. The table came from immunoSEQ multiplex PCR; TCRdb's copy has only in-frame clones and leaves some out. The sample has approximately 100,000 clones, roughly 82% seen once; the top ten hold over 20%. The sequenced sample consisted of peripheral blood. These receptors all come from a man between 60 and 75 years old with acute or convalescent COVID-19.

The chain combines TRBV4-2 with TRBJ2-3, with 11 bases aligning to TRBD2. V was clipped by 4 bases and J by 0 bases; unmatched bases: 6. CDR3 length: 17 residues. Germline V CDR1 and CDR2: LGHNA, YNFKEQ. The CDR3 region has the DNA TGTGCCAGCAGCCCCGGACTAGCGGGCTATAGCACAGATACGCAGTATTTT. Translating gives CASSPGLAGYSTDTQYF.

V is TRBV4-1 and J is TRBJ1-5, with 7 bases that match TRBD1. Germline V lookup: CDR1 MGHRA, CDR2 YSYEKL. The CDR3 has 15 residues. V was pared by 3 bases and J by 6 bases, with 8 bases of the junction left unmatched. The CDR3, as DNA: TGCGCCAGCAGCCAGGCCGGGACAGAGGGTCAGCCCCAGCATTTT. It yields the protein CASSQAGTEGQPQHF.

The chain combines TRBV2 with TRBJ2-7; 10 bases fit TRBD2. The CDR3 totals 14 residues. V shed 3 bases and J 7 bases; nucleotides not matched to a gene: 6. CDR1 is SNHLY, CDR2 FYNNEI, per germline. The CDR3 DNA is TGTGCCAGCAGTGATGCTAGCGGGAGTGATGAGCAGTACTTC. It translates to CASSDASGSDEQYF. Using reference TRBV2 and TRBJ2-7 for the parts outside the CDR3, the full variable domain is EPEVTQTPSHQVTQMGQEVILRCVPISNHLYFYWYRQILGQKVEFLVSFYNNEISEKSEIFDDQFSVERPDGSNFTLKIRSTKLEDSAMYFCASSDASGSDEQYFGPGTRLTVT.

This chain uses TRBV4-1 with TRBJ2-3; 9 bases align to TRBD1. The CDR3 has 18 residues. V was pared by 2 bases and J by 2 bases, with 11 bases of the junction left unmatched. Germline loops: CDR1 MGHRA, CDR2 YSYEKL. In nucleotides, the CDR3 is TGCGCCAGCAGCCAATCGGGACAGGGAGGCAGGAACACAGATACGCAGTATTTT. Residues: CASSQSGQGGRNTDTQYF.

V and J are TRBV3-1 (or the pseudogene TRBV3-2) and TRBJ2-1; D is unresolved. Germline-derived CDR1 and CDR2 are LGHDT and YNNKEL (reference sequence). The V gene lost 1 base and the J gene lost 5 bases, with 12 bases spanning the gap. This CDR3 comprises 15 residues. The CDR3 bases are TGTGCCAGCAGCCAAGTATCGGAACGGGACAATGAGCAGTTCTTC. Translating gives CASSQVSERDNEQFF.

The chain carries TRBV30 and TRBJ1-3; D call uncertain. The CDR3 is made up of 13 amino acids. The germline V and J ends were trimmed by 4 bases and 3 bases, with 10 bases remaining between them. Looked up from germline, CDR1 is GTSNPN and CDR2 is SVGIG (reference sequence). CDR3 sequence: CAWTGYDGNTIYF. DNA of the CDR3: TGTGCCTGGACGGGGTATGATGGAAACACCATATATTTT.

The J gene is TRBJ1-4, the V gene TRBV5-6; TRBD1 might be the D (5 bases). V lost 0 bases, J lost 2 bases, and 8 bases lay in between. The CDR3 totals 15 residues. Germline V gene sequence: CDR1 SGHDT, CDR2 YYEEEE. This CDR3 reads CASSLAGSTNEKLFF. CDR3 in DNA: TGTGCCAGCAGCTTGGCAGGGTCCACTAATGAAAAACTGTTTTTT.

The chain uses TRBV7-9 and TRBJ2-2; 12 positions match TRBD2. Trimming cost V 5 bases and J 8 bases; bases outside gene matches: 9. Germline V gene lookup returns CDR1 SEHNR and CDR2 FQNEAQ (reference sequence). The CDR3 has 16 residues. CDR3 bases: TGTGCCAGCAGCGCAGGAACTAGCGGGGGGCCTGGGGAGCTGTTTTTT. It yields the protein CASSAGTSGGPGELFF.

The chain couples TRBV28 to TRBJ2-3; D perhaps matches TRBD1 (6 bases). Looked up from germline, CDR1 is MDHEN and CDR2 is SYDVKM. The CDR3 is 14 amino acids. Trimming took 6 bases from V and 0 from J, leaving 10 bases between them. CDR3 protein: CASRFGTSTDTQYF. DNA for the CDR3: TGTGCCAGCAGATTCGGGACAAGCACAGATACGCAGTATTTT.

V and J are TRBV6-5 and TRBJ2-5; D might be TRBD1 (5 bases). Trimming took 6 bases from V and 8 from J, leaving 13 bases between them. This CDR3 contains 12 residues. Germline-derived CDR1 and CDR2 are MNHEY and SVGAGI. The DNA for the CDR3 is TGTGCCAGCAGAAGACTCACAGGAACCCAGTACTTC. Its protein product is CASRRLTGTQYF.

Only one count was recorded for this clone. This chain joins TRBV11-3 and TRBJ1-1; weak D call: TRBD1 (5 bases). The V and J ends lost 5 bases and 6 bases respectively, with 19 bases between them. CDR1 is SGHNT, CDR2 YENEEA, per germline. The CDR3 contains 15 residues. CDR3 nucleotide sequence: TGTGCCAGCAGCCACCGTGCCCGGCAGGGTGCTGAAGCTTTCTTT. Its translation: CASSHRARQGAEAFF.

The rearrangement links TRBV11-3 to TRBJ1-2, with no clear D. V was clipped by 3 bases and J by 8 bases, with 10 bases between them. The CDR3 contains 12 residues. Germline CDR1 reads SGHNT; CDR2 reads YENEEA. CDR3 DNA: TGTGCCAGCAGCTTGACCCAGGAAGGCTACACCTTC. This codes for CASSLTQEGYTF. Full variable domain (remainder filled in from reference TRBV11-3 and TRBJ1-2): EAGVVQSPRYKIIEKKQPVAFWCNPISGHNTLYWYLQNLGQGPELLIRYENEEAVDDSQLPKDRFSAERLKGVDSTLKIQPAELGDSAVYLCASSLTQEGYTFGSGTRLTVV.

The gene calls are TRBV7-2 and TRBJ1-1; tentatively, D is TRBD1 (5 bases). Trimming left V 3 bases short and J 10 bases short, with 15 bases between. Germline V gene lookup returns CDR1 SGHTA and CDR2 FQGNSA. The CDR3 covers 13 residues. The DNA for the CDR3 is TGTGCCAGCAGCTTCAGACAGTCCGCCTCAGCTTTCTTT. As protein: CASSFRQSASAFF.

V gene TRBV7-9 combines with J gene TRBJ1-4; D gene ambiguous. CDR3 length equals 14 residues. Trimming removed 2 bases at V and 5 bases at J, with 9 bases between. Looked up from germline, CDR1 is SEHNR and CDR2 is FQNEAQ (reference sequence). CDR3 coding DNA: TGTGCCAGCAGCTTACAGAGACTAAATGAAAAACTGTTTTTT. Its protein is CASSLQRLNEKLFF.

V usage is TRBV15 and J usage is TRBJ1-5; the D gene is possibly TRBD1 (6 bases). Trimming removed 4 bases at V and 2 bases at J, with 12 bases between. This CDR3 contains 15 residues. Germline loops: CDR1 LNHNV, CDR2 YYDKDF (reference sequence). CDR3 nucleotides: TGTGCCACCAGCACACAGGGATCGGGCAATCAGCCCCAGCATTTT. It is translated as CATSTQGSGNQPQHF.

The chain carries TRBV11-2 and TRBJ1-4; a weak D match, TRBD1 (5 bases). CDR3 length: 14 amino acids. V was cut by 5 bases and J by 0 bases, with 7 bases left in between. The V gene's germline CDR1 is SGHAT and CDR2 FQNNGV. The CDR3: CASSRQTTNEKLFF. The CDR3 nucleotides read TGTGCCAGCAGCAGACAGACAACTAATGAAAAACTGTTTTTT.

This rearrangement joins TRBV28 to TRBJ1-2; D ambiguous. CDR3 length: 12 amino acids. V lost 9 bases to trimming and J lost 3 bases, with 11 bases between them. Germline lookup yields CDR1 MDHEN and CDR2 SYDVKM. CDR3: CASGGEHYGYTF. As DNA, the CDR3 is TGTGCCAGTGGTGGGGAGCACTATGGCTACACCTTC.

The V call is TRBV15, the J call TRBJ1-5, with no clear D. V lost 4 bases to trimming and J lost 7 bases, with 11 bases between them. The CDR3 has 13 amino acids. Germline loops: CDR1 LNHNV, CDR2 YYDKDF (reference sequence). The CDR3 DNA follows: TGTGCCACCAGCATTGACATCAGCCAGCCCCAGCATTTT. The encoded protein is CATSIDISQPQHF.

The chain combines TRBV6-5 with TRBJ1-5, with 7 bases identical to TRBD1. There are 14 residues in the CDR3. The germline V gene has CDR1 MNHEY and CDR2 SVGAGI. After removal of 6 bases from V and 6 bases from J, the junction contained 8 bases not matched to a gene. The CDR3 reads CASRATGEVQPQHF. The DNA for the CDR3 is TGTGCCAGCAGAGCAACAGGGGAAGTTCAGCCCCAGCATTTT.

The rearrangement links TRBV5-4 to TRBJ1-4; D not resolved. V lost 2 bases, J lost 0 bases, and 8 bases lay in between. The V gene's germline CDR1 is SGHNT and CDR2 YYREEE (reference sequence). The CDR3 is made up of 15 amino acids. This CDR3 reads CASSFGGATNEKLFF. DNA of the CDR3: TGTGCCAGCAGCTTCGGCGGTGCAACTAATGAAAAACTGTTTTTT.

The V gene is TRBV7-2, the J gene TRBJ2-5; D is perhaps TRBD2 (6 bases). V was trimmed by 1 base and J by 3 bases, leaving 12 bases between them. Germline values: CDR1 SGHTA, CDR2 FQGNSA. CDR3 length: 15 residues. The CDR3 loop reads CASSLVWGVKETQYF. The DNA for the CDR3 is TGTGCCAGCAGCTTAGTGTGGGGGGTCAAAGAGACCCAGTACTTC.

J is TRBJ1-2 and V is TRBV7-9; 8 bases fit TRBD1. The length of the CDR3 is 15 residues. V shed 8 bases, J shed 1 base, and the junction held 9 bases outside the gene matches. The germline CDR1 and CDR2 sequences are SEHNR and FQNEAQ (reference sequence). In DNA, the CDR3 is TGTGCCAGCGGGGGATCGGGACAGGATAACTATGGCTACACCTTC. Its translation: CASGGSGQDNYGYTF.

J is TRBJ2-2 and V is TRBV7-9; the D gene is possibly TRBD2 (6 bases). Per the germline V gene, CDR1 is SEHNR and CDR2 is FQNEAQ (reference sequence). The ends were cut back, 9 bases at V and 5 bases at J, with 10 bases in the middle. There are 12 residues in the CDR3. CDR3 coding DNA: TGTGCCAGGGGAGGTCTTACCGGGGAGCTGTTTTTT. Its protein is CARGGLTGELFF.

The chain carries TRBV27 and TRBJ1-2, with D possibly TRBD1 on 6 matching bases. The germline V and J ends were trimmed by 5 bases and 8 bases, with 21 bases remaining between them. Looked up from germline, CDR1 is MNHEY and CDR2 is SMNVEV (reference sequence). The CDR3 has 15 amino acids. CDR3 sequence (DNA): TGTGCCAGCAGTCGCGTGGATGGGACAACCACAGGCTACACCTTC. This codes for CASSRVDGTTTGYTF.

V is TRBV19 and J is TRBJ2-1; 9 positions agree with TRBD1. Germline V gene data show CDR1 as LNHDA and CDR2 as SQIVND (reference sequence). The CDR3 spans 16 residues. The trim removed 1 base at V and 4 bases at J, leaving 5 bases unmatched. CDR3 bases: TGTGCCAGTAGTATAGCCGGGACAGGGTTTTACAATGAGCAGTTCTTC. Translated: CASSIAGTGFYNEQFF.

In this sample, this clone turned up a few times. V gene TRBV7-2 combines with J gene TRBJ2-1; 13 positions match TRBD2. The CDR3 spans 17 residues. The germline CDR1 and CDR2 sequences are SGHTA and FQGNSA. V shed 1 base, J shed 5 bases, and the junction held 5 bases outside the gene matches. CDR3 sequence reads: CASSLVLLAGGDNEQFF. The DNA for the CDR3 is TGTGCCAGCAGCTTAGTCTTACTAGCGGGAGGGGACAATGAGCAGTTCTTC.

J is TRBJ2-2 and V is TRBV5-6; maybe TRBD2 (5 bases). V lost 1 base and J 9 bases, leaving 7 bases between the germline ends. Per germline, CDR1 SGHDT and CDR2 YYEEEE. The length of the CDR3 is 12 residues. CDR3 DNA: TGTGCCAGCAGCTTGCCGGGGTGGGAGCTGTTTTTT. It yields the protein CASSLPGWELFF.

This chain connects TRBV18 to TRBJ2-3; possibly TRBD2 for D (6 bases). Deletions cut 1 base from V and 2 bases from J, with 13 bases between. The CDR3 has 16 residues. Germline V lookup: CDR1 KGHSH, CDR2 LQKENI. The CDR3 DNA is TGTGCCAGCTCACCACGAGGGGCTAGCGACACAGATACGCAGTATTTT. It encodes CASSPRGASDTDTQYF.

The V gene is TRBV7-2, the J gene TRBJ2-4; D is possibly TRBD2 (7 bases). The V end was cut by 1 base, the J end by 8 bases, with 18 bases between. The CDR3 has 16 amino acids. CDR1 and CDR2 from the germline V gene are SGHTA and FQGNSA. The CDR3 reads CASSLGWKGEGDIQYF. CDR3 DNA: TGTGCCAGCAGCTTAGGATGGAAAGGGGAGGGGGACATTCAGTACTTC. The whole variable domain, filled in from reference TRBV7-2 and TRBJ2-4, reads GAGVSQSPSNKVTEKGKDVELRCDPISGHTALYWYRQSLGQGLEFLIYFQGNSAPDKSGLPSDRFSAERTGGSVSTLTIQRTQQEDSAVYLCASSLGWKGEGDIQYFGAGTRLSVL.

This chain connects TRBV6-2 or TRBV6-3 to TRBJ1-2, with D perhaps TRBD1 (6 bases). V was trimmed by 3 bases and J by 8 bases, leaving 10 bases between them. The CDR3 is 12 residues long. The germline gives CDR1 MNHEY, CDR2 SVGEGT. CDR3 residues: CASSYPDSGYTF. Here the CDR3 DNA reads TGTGCCAGCAGTTATCCGGACAGCGGCTACACCTTC.

The genes are TRBV18 and TRBJ1-1; D unresolved. V was trimmed by 1 base and J by 1 base, leaving 7 bases between them. CDR1 KGHSH and CDR2 LQKENI come from the germline V gene. The CDR3 length is 14 residues. The CDR3: CASSPQRGNTEAFF. DNA of the CDR3: TGTGCCAGCTCACCACAGCGCGGGAACACTGAAGCTTTCTTT.